Included here is one T cell receptor beta chain sequence, with context. Its antigen remains unknown. The CDR3 has 14 amino acids. Trimming pared 6 bases from V and 4 bases from J, leaving 16 bases between. Germline V gene lookup returns CDR1 KGHSH and CDR2 LQKENI. This sample was included in a study of T cells after yellow fever vaccination. Looking at the study overall: SMART-Seq v4 Ultra Low Input prepared the low-cell-number fractions. General study points: Post-booster reappearance was seen for most primary-vaccination clones (around 96% CD4, roughly 91% CD8). The appearance of a small share of clonotypes in both CD4 and CD8 compartments was observed.

TCRdb recomputed calls from the 5' RACE reads with MiXCR, one row per CDR3 protein. Among around 300,000 distinct CDR3 sequences listed, roughly 4.3% were seen once. This chain connects TRBV18 to TRBJ2-7; possibly TRBD1 for D (5 bases). The receptor was isolated from a man in his late teens or twenties who received the YFV17D yellow fever vaccine. This sample comprised PBMCs, obtained 15 days after the yellow fever booster vaccination. CDR3 protein: CASSQWGNRYEQYV. The CDR3 DNA follows: TGTGCCAGCTCTCAGTGGGGCAACAGGTACGAGCAGTACGTC.